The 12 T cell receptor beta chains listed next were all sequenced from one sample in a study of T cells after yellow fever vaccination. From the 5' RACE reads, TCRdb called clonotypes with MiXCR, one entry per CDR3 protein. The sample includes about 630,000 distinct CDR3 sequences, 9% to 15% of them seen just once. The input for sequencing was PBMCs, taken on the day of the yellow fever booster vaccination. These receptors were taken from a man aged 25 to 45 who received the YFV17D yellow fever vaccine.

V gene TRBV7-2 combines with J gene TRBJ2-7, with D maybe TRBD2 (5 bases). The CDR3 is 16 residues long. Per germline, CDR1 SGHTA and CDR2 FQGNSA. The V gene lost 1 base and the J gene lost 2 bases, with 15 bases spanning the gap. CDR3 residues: CASSLGPSRQAYEQYF. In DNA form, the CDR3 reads TGTGCCAGCAGCTTAGGGCCTAGCAGACAAGCCTACGAGCAGTACTTC. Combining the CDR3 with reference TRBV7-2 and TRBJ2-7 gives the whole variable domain GAGVSQSPSNKVTEKGKDVELRCDPISGHTALYWYRQSLGQGLEFLIYFQGNSAPDKSGLPSDRFSAERTGGSVSTLTIQRTQQEDSAVYLCASSLGPSRQAYEQYFGPGTRLTVT.

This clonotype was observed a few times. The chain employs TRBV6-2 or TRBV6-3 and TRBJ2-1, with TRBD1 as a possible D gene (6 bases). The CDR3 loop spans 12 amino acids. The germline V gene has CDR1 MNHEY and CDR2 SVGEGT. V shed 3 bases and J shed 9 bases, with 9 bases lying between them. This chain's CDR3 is CASSYGGAEQFF. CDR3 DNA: TGTGCCAGCAGTTATGGGGGCGCTGAGCAGTTCTTC.

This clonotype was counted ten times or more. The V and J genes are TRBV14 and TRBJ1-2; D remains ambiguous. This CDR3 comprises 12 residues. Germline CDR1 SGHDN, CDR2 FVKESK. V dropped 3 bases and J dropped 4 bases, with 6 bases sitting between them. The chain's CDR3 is CASSQALYGYTF. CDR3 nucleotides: TGTGCCAGCAGCCAGGCCCTCTATGGCTACACCTTC.

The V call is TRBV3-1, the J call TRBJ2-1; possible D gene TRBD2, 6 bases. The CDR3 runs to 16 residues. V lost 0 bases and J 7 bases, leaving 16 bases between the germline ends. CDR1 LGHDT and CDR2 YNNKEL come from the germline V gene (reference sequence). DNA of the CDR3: TGTGCCAGCAGCCAAGAAAGGCTAGCGAGGTCTAATGAGCAGTTCTTC. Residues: CASSQERLARSNEQFF.

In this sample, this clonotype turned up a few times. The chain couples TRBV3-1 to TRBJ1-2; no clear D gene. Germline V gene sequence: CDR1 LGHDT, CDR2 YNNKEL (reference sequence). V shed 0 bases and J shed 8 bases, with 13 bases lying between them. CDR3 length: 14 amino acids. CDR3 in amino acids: CASSQDGRAKGYTF. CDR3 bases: TGTGCCAGCAGCCAAGATGGAAGGGCGAAGGGCTACACCTTC. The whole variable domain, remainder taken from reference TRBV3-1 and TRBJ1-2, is DTAVSQTPKYLVTQMGNDKSIKCEQNLGHDTMYWYKQDSKKFLKIMFSYNNKELIINETVPNRFSPKSPDKAHLNLHINSLELGDSAVYFCASSQDGRAKGYTFGSGTRLTVV.

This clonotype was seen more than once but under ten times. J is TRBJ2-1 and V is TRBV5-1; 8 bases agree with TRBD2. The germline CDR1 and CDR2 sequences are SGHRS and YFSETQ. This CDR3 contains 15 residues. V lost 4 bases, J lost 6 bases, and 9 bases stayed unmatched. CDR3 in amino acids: CASSIPAGDINEQFF. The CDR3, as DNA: TGCGCCAGCAGCATTCCAGCGGGAGATATCAATGAGCAGTTCTTC.

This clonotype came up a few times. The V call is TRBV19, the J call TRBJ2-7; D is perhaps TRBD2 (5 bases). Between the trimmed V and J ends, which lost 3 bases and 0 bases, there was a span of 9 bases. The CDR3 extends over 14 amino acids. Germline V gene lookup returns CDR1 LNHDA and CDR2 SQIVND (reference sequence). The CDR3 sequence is CASSIRDYSYEQYF. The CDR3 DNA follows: TGTGCCAGTAGTATTCGCGACTACTCCTACGAGCAGTACTTC.

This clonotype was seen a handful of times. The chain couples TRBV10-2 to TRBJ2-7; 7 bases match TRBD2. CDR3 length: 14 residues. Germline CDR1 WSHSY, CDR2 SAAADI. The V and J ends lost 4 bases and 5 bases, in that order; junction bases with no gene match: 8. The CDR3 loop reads CASSGAGEVNEQYF. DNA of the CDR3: TGCGCCAGCAGTGGTGCGGGAGAAGTTAACGAGCAGTACTTC.

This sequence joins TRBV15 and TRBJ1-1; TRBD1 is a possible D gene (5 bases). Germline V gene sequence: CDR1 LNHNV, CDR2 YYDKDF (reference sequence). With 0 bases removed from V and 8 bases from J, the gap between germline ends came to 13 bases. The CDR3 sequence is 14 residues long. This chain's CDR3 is CATSRDNWDGEAFF. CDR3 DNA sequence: TGTGCCACCAGCAGAGATAACTGGGACGGGGAAGCTTTCTTT.

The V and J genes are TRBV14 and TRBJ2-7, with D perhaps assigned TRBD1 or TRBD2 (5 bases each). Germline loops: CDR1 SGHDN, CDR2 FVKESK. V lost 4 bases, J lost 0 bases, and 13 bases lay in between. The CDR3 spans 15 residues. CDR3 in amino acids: CASSPVGPSSYEQYF. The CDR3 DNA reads TGTGCCAGCAGCCCTGTGGGACCTAGCTCCTACGAGCAGTACTTC.

CDR3 nucleotides: TGTGCCAGCGGATCGGGGTACGGCACAGATACGCAGTATTTT. It translates to CASGSGYGTDTQYF. J is TRBJ2-3 and V is TRBV28, with D possibly TRBD2 on 5 matching bases. V gave up 8 bases and J gave up 1 base, with 13 bases separating them. The CDR3 totals 14 residues. Germline-derived CDR1 and CDR2 are MDHEN and SYDVKM.

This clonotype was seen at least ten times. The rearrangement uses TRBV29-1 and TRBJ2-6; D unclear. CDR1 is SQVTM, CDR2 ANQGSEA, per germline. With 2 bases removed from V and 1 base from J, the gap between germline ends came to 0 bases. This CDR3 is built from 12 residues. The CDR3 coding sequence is TGCAGCGTTGAATCTGGGGCCAACGTCCTGACTTTC. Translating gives CSVESGANVLTF.